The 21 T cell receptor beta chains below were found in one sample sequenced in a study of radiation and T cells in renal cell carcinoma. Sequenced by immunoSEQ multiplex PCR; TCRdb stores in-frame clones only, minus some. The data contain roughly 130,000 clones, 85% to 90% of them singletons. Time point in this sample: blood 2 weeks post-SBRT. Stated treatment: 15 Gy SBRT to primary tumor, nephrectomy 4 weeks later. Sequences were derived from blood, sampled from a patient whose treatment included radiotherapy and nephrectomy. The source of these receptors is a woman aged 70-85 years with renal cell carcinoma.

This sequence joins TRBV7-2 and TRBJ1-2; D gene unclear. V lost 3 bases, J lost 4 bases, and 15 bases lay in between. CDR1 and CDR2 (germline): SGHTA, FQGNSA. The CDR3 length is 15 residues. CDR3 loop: CASSLGTHRTYGYTF. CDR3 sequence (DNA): TGTGCCAGCAGCTTGGGAACTCACCGGACCTATGGCTACACCTTC.

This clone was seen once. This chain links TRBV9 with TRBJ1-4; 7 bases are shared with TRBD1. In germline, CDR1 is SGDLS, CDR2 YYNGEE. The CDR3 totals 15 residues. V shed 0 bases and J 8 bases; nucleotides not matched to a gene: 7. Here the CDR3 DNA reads TGTGCCAGCAGCGTAGGAGGACAGGCCGGGGAAAAACTGTTTTTT. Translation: CASSVGGQAGEKLFF.

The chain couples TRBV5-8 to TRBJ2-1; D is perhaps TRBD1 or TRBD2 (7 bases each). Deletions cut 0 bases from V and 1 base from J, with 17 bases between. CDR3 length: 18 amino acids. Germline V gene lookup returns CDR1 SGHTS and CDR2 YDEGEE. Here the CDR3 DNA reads TGTGCCAGCAGCTTGGGTCTGGGGGGGACAGCGTCCTACAATGAGCAGTTCTTC. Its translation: CASSLGLGGTASYNEQFF.

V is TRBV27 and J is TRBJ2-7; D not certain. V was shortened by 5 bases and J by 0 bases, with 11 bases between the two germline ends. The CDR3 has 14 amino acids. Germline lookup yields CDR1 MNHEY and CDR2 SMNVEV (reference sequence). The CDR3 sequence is CASSRLQSSYEQYF. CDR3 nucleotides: TGTGCCAGCAGTAGACTTCAGAGCTCCTACGAGCAGTACTTC.

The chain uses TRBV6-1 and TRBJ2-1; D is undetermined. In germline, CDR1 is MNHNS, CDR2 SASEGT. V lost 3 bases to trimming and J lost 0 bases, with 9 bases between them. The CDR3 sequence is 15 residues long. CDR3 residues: CASSEGESSYNEQFF. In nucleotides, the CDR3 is TGTGCCAGCAGTGAGGGTGAGAGCTCCTACAATGAGCAGTTCTTC.

The CDR3 region has the DNA TGTGCCAGCAGTTCCAGGCTGTCTGGCTACACCTTC. Translating it yields CASSSRLSGYTF. The chain couples TRBV28 to TRBJ1-2, with D hard to call. This CDR3 has 12 residues. V lost 4 bases, J lost 7 bases, and 10 bases lay in between. Germline V lookup: CDR1 MDHEN, CDR2 SYDVKM.

The CDR3 bases are TGTGCCAGCAGCTTAGGAAGCTACATGAACACTGAAGCTTTCTTT. Its translation: CASSLGSYMNTEAFF. V gene TRBV7-9 combines with J gene TRBJ1-1; D unresolved. Germline assignment: CDR1 SEHNR and CDR2 FQNEAQ (reference sequence). The CDR3 length is 15 residues. Trimming took off 1 base at V and 0 bases at J, with 9 bases between the two ends.

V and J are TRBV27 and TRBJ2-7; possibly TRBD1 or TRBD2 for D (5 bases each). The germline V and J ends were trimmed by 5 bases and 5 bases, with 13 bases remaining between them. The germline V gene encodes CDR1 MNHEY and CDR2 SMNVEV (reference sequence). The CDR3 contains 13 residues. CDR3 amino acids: CASSGSGTHEQYF. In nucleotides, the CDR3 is TGTGCCAGCAGTGGGTCAGGGACCCACGAGCAGTACTTC.

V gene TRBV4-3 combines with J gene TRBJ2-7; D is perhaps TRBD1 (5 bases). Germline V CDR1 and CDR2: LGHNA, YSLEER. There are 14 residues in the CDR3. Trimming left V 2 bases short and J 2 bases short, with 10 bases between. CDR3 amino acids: CASSQRAGPYEQYF. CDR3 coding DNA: TGCGCCAGCAGCCAAAGGGCAGGGCCCTACGAGCAGTACTTC.

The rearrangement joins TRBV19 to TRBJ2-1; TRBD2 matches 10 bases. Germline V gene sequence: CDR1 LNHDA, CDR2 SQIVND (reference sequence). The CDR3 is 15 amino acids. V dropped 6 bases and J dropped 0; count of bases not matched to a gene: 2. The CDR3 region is CASSPSGGSYNEQFF. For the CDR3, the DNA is TGTGCCAGTAGCCCTAGCGGGGGCTCCTACAATGAGCAGTTCTTC.

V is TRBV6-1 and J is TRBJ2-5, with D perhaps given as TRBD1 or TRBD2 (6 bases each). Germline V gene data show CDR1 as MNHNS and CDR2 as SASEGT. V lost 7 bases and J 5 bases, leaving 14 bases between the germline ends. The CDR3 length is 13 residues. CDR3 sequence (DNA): TGTGCCAGCACCTGGGGGGCCCCCGAGACCCAGTACTTC. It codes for CASTWGAPETQYF.

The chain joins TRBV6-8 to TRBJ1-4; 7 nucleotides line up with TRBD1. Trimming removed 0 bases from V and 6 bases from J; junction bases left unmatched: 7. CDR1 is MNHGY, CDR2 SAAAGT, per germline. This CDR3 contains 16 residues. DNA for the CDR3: TGTGCCAGCAGTTACTCGATTAGGGGGCAGCATGAAAAACTGTTTTTT. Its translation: CASSYSIRGQHEKLFF.

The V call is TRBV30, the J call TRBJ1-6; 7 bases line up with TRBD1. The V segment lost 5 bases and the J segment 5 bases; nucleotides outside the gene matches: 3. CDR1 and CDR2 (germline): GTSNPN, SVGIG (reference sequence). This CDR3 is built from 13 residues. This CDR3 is CAWGDSHNSPLHF. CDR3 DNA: TGTGCCTGGGGGGACAGCCATAATTCACCCCTCCACTTT.

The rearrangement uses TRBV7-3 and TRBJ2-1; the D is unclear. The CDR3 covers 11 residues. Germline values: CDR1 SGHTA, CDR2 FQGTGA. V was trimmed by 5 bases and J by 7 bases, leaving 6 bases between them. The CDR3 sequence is CASSTNNEQFF. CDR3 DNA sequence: TGTGCCAGCAGCACCAATAATGAGCAGTTCTTC.

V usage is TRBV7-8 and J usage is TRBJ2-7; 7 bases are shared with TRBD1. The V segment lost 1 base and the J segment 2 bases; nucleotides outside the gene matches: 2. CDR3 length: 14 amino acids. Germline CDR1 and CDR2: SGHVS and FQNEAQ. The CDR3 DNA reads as TGTGCCAGCAGCTTAGGGACAGGACCCTACGAGCAGTACTTC. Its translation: CASSLGTGPYEQYF.

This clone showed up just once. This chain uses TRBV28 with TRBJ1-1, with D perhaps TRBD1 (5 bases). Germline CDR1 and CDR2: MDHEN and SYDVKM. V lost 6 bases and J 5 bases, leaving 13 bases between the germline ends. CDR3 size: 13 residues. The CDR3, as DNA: TGTGCCAGCAGCCGGGCGGGGGAGACTGAAGCTTTCTTT. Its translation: CASSRAGETEAFF.

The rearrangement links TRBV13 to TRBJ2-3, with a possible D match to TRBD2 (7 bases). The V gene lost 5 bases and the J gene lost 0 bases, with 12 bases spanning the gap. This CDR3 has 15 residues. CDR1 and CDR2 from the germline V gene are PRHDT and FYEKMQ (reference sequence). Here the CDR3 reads CASSRGGPSTDTQYF. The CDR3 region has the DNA TGTGCCAGCAGCAGGGGGGGCCCAAGCACAGATACGCAGTATTTT. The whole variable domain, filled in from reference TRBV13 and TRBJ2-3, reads AAGVIQSPRHLIKEKRETATLKCYPIPRHDTVYWYQQGPGQDPQFLISFYEKMQSDKGSIPDRFSAQQFSDYHSELNMSSLELGDSALYFCASSRGGPSTDTQYFGPGTRLTVL.

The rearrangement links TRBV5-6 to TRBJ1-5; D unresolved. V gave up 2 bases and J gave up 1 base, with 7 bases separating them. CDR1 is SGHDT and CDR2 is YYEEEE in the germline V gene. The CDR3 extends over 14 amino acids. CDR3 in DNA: TGTGCCAGCAGCTTCGGCAGAAGCAATCAGCCCCAGCATTTT. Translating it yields CASSFGRSNQPQHF.

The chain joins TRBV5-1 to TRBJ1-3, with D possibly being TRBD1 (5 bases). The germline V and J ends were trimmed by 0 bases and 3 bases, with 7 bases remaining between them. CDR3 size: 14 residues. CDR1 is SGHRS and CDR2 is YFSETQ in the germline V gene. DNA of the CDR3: TGCGCCAGCAGCTTGGAAGGGGATGGAAACACCATATATTTT. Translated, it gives CASSLEGDGNTIYF.

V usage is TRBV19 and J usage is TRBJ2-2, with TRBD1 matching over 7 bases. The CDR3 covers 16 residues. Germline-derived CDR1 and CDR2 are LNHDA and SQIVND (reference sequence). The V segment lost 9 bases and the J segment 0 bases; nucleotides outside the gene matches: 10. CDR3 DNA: TGTGCCAGCCCTCCCCCGGGACAGCCGAACACCGGGGAGCTGTTTTTT. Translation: CASPPPGQPNTGELFF.

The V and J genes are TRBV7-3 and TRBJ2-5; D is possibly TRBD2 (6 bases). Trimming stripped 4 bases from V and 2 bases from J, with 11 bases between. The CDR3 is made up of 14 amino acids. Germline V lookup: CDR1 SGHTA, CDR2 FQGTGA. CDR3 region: CASSSTGTQETQYF. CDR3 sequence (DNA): TGTGCCAGCAGCTCTACCGGGACTCAAGAGACCCAGTACTTC.